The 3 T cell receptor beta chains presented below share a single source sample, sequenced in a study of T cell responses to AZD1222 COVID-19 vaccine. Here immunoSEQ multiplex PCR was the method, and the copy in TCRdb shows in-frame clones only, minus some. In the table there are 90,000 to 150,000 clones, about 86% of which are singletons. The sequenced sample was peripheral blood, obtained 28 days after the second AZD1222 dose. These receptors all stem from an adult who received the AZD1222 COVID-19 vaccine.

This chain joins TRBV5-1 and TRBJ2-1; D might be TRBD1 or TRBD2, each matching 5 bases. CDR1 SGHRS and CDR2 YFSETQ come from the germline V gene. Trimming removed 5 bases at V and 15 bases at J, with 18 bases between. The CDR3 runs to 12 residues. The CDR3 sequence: CASREDTSTGFF. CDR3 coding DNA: TGCGCCAGCAGGGAGGACACCTCCACGGGGTTCTTC.

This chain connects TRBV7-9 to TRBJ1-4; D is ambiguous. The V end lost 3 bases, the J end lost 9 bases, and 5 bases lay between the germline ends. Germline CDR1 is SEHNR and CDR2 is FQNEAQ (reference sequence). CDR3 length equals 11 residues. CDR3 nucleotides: TGTGCCAGCAGCTTTACTAAAAAACTGTTTTTT. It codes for CASSFTKKLFF.

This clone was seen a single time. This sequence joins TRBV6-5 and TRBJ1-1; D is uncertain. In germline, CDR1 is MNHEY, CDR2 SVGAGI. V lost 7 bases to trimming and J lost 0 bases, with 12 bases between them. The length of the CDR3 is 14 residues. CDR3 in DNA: TGTGCCAGCACCCTAGACCCCATGAACACTGAAGCTTTCTTT. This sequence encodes CASTLDPMNTEAFF.